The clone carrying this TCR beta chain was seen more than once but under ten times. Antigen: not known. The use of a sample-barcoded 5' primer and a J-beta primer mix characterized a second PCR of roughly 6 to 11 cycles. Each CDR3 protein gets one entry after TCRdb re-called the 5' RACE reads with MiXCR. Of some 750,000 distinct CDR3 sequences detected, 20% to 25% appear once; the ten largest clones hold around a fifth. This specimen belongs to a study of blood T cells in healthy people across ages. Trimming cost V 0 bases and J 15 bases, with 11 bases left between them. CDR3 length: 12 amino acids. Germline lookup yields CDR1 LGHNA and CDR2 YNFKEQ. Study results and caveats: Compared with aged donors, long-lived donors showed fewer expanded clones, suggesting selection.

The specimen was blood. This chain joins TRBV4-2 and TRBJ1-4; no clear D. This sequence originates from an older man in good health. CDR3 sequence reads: CASSQEEALMFF. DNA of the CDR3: TGTGCCAGCAGCCAAGAGGAAGCTTTAATGTTTTTT.